This TCR beta chain is from a study of T cells and Merkel cell carcinoma outcomes. About this clone itself: Antigen: not known. The same CDR3 can be traced to other DNA sequences in this sample.

Regarding the study as a whole: Merkel cell carcinoma outcomes were reportedly predicted by repertoire and T-cell density.

The assay was immunoSEQ multiplex PCR, and TCRdb's table has in-frame clones only and misses some. Counted here are about 15,000 clones, about nine tenths occurring once; the ten biggest clones make up 7.9%. CDR1 SGDLS and CDR2 YYNGEE come from the germline V gene. Trimming shortened V by 2 bases and J by 0 bases, and 11 bases separated the two germline ends. This CDR3 comprises 16 residues. Sequencing was carried out using tumor tissue from Merkel cell carcinoma. The V call is TRBV9, the J call TRBJ2-2, with a weak D call TRBD2 (5 bases). The origin of this receptor is a human donor with Merkel cell carcinoma. The CDR3 DNA reads as TGTGCCAGCAGCGTGTCTGGCGGGTCGAACACCGGGGAGCTGTTTTTT. Translating gives CASSVSGGSNTGELFF.